A single sample gave rise to the 7 T cell receptor beta chains below, sequenced in a study of early T cells in non-severe SARS-CoV-2 infection. From the 5' RACE reads, TCRdb called clonotypes with MiXCR, one entry per CDR3 protein. The profile shows tens of thousands of distinct CDR3 sequences, about 9.8% of them singletons. Sequencing used whole blood. The source of these receptors is an adult who was a healthcare worker with PCR-confirmed SARS-CoV-2 infection or an uninfected control (not recorded which).

This clonotype was seen at least ten times. The chain carries TRBV6-2 or TRBV6-3 and TRBJ2-6; D is perhaps TRBD2 (6 bases). CDR3 length: 16 amino acids. V lost 6 bases, J lost 0 bases, and 12 bases lay in between. Germline loops: CDR1 MNHEY, CDR2 SVGEGT. CDR3 region: CASRPRGSSGANVLTF. The CDR3 DNA follows: TGTGCCAGCAGACCGCGGGGTAGCTCTGGGGCCAACGTCCTGACTTTC.

This clonotype was counted ten times or more. The chain has TRBV4-1 and TRBJ2-7; no clear D gene. Germline loops: CDR1 MGHRA, CDR2 YSYEKL. The CDR3 extends over 14 amino acids. The germline V and J ends were trimmed by 0 bases and 3 bases, with 9 bases remaining between them. The chain's CDR3 is CASSQDRLGYEQYF. DNA of the CDR3: TGCGCCAGCAGCCAAGATCGGTTGGGCTACGAGCAGTACTTC.

The chain employs TRBV28 and TRBJ2-1; D unclear. Looked up from germline, CDR1 is MDHEN and CDR2 is SYDVKM. The V and J ends lost 1 base and 10 bases respectively, with 5 bases between them. This CDR3 region has 11 residues. The CDR3 is CASSLSREQFF. In nucleotides, the CDR3 is TGTGCCAGCAGTTTATCACGGGAGCAGTTCTTC.

In this sample, this clonotype turned up a few times. This chain connects TRBV7-6 to TRBJ2-5, with 7 bases aligning to TRBD2. V was clipped by 5 bases and J by 2 bases; unmatched bases: 8. CDR3 size: 15 residues. Germline values: CDR1 SGHVS, CDR2 FNYEAQ. The CDR3 bases are TGTGCCAGCAGCCCCTACGCGGGAGCGCAAGAGACCCAGTACTTC. It codes for CASSPYAGAQETQYF. The full variable domain, with the rest looked up from reference TRBV7-6 and TRBJ2-5, is GAGVSQSPRYKVTKRGQDVALRCDPISGHVSLYWYRQALGQGPEFLTYFNYEAQQDKSGLPNDRFSAERPEGSISTLTIQRTEQRDSAMYRCASSPYAGAQETQYFGPGTRLLVL.

This chain links TRBV20-1 with TRBJ1-1; D uncertain. This CDR3 comprises 13 residues. Germline lookup yields CDR1 DFQATT and CDR2 SNEGSKA (reference sequence). Trimming removed 3 bases at V and 1 base at J, with 9 bases between. The CDR3 region has the DNA TGCAGTGCTAGCACAGTCTGGAACACTGAAGCTTTCTTT. Protein: CSASTVWNTEAFF.

J is TRBJ2-7 and V is TRBV3-1; D might be TRBD2 (5 bases). CDR1 and CDR2 (germline): LGHDT, YNNKEL (reference sequence). Between the trimmed V and J ends, which lost 1 base and 9 bases, there was a span of 10 bases. This CDR3 has 12 amino acids. CDR3 in amino acids: CASSQGELAQYF. The CDR3 region has the DNA TGTGCCAGCAGCCAAGGGGAGCTGGCGCAGTACTTC.

In its sample, this clonotype was seen many times. The gene calls are TRBV11-2 and TRBJ2-1, with 10 bases lining up with TRBD2. Germline trimming cut 8 bases from V and 9 bases from J; bases unmatched to any gene: 13. Germline loops: CDR1 SGHAT, CDR2 FQNNGV. The CDR3 consists of 15 residues. This CDR3 is CASPGGLAGVGEQFF. The CDR3, as DNA: TGTGCCAGCCCAGGGGGGCTAGCGGGAGTAGGTGAGCAGTTCTTC.